The subject of this entry is one T cell receptor (beta chain). The sample comes from a study of blood T cell repertoires in COVID-19. In the study overall: Spain, Italy and the United States supplied samples that represented acute and convalescent COVID-19.

Per the study methods: From reference gene primer amplification, estimates of nucleated cell counts were derived. Libraries were prepared by immunoSEQ multiplex PCR; TCRdb keeps only in-frame clonotypes and omits some of them. The DNA gave D and trimming, while V, J and clone size come from that table. The sample comprises tens of thousands of clones, 75% to 90% of which are singletons, and 4.5% to 5.5% rests with the top ten. The CDR3 spans 12 residues. CDR1 and CDR2 from the germline V gene are LNHDA and SQIVND (reference sequence). Trimming removed 3 bases from V and 8 bases from J, with 10 bases in between.

The chain employs TRBV19 and TRBJ1-1; D call uncertain. The sequence came from a woman in her seventies with acute or convalescent COVID-19. Sequenced: peripheral blood. In DNA form, the CDR3 reads TGTGCCAGTAGTATCTTCGGCGGAGAAGCTTTCTTT. Amino acids: CASSIFGGEAFF.